This T cell receptor (beta chain) originates from a study of T cell responses to AZD1222 COVID-19 vaccine. The study's findings and limits: Repertoires were sampled only after the peak T cell response. Close to half of all spike-specific TCRs reportedly target regions of the variants that are unmutated. Spike regions recognized by vaccine-associated CD4 TCRs spanned the protein, led by 160-218 and 743-854.

Germline V gene data show CDR1 as SGHKS and CDR2 as YYEKEE (reference sequence). The V and J ends lost 4 bases and 6 bases respectively, with 16 bases between them. The CDR3 runs to 14 residues. On this clone itself: Antigen unknown.

The table came from immunoSEQ multiplex PCR; TCRdb's copy has only in-frame clones and leaves some out. Here the sample spans over 200,000 clones, roughly 94% being singletons. The receptor's source is an adult who received the MenACWY meningococcal vaccine as a control. The specimen comprised peripheral blood, sampled 28 days after the second dose of the MenACWY control vaccine. The V call is TRBV5-5, the J call TRBJ1-2; tentatively, D is TRBD1 (6 bases). CDR3 in DNA: TGTGCCAGCAGCCTGGGAGGGGGTCGAGATGGCTACACCTTC. It is translated as CASSLGGGRDGYTF.